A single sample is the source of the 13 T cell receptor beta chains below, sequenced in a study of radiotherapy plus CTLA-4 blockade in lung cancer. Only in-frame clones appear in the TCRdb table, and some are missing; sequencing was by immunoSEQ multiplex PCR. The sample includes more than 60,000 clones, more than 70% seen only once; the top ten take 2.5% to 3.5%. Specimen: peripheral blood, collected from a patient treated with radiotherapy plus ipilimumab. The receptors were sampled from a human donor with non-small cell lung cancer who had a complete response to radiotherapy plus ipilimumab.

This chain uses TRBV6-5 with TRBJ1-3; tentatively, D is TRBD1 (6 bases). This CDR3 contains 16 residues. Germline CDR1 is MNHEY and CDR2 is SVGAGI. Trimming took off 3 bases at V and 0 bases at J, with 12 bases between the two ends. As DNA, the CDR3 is TGTGCCAGCAGTTATGAAGGACAGAGCTCTGGAAACACCATATATTTT. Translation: CASSYEGQSSGNTIYF.

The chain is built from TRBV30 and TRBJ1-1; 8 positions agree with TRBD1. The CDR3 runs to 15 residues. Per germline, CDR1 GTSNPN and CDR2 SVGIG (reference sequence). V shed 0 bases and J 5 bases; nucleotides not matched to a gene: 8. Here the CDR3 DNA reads TGTGCCTGGAGTGTGACCGGGACAGGAGGGACTGAAGCTTTCTTT. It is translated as CAWSVTGTGGTEAFF.

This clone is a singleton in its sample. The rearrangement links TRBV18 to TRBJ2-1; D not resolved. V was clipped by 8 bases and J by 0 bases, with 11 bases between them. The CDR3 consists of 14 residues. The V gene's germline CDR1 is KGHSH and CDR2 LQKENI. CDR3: CASADFGSYNEQFF. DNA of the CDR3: TGTGCCAGCGCCGACTTTGGCTCCTACAATGAGCAGTTCTTC.

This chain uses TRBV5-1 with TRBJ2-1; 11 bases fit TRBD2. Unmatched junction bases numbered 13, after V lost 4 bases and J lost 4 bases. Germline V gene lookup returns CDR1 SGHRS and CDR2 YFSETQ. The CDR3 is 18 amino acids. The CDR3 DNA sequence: TGCGCCAGCAGCCGAGGGCCTAGCGGGGGGACGACATACAATGAGCAGTTCTTC. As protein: CASSRGPSGGTTYNEQFF.

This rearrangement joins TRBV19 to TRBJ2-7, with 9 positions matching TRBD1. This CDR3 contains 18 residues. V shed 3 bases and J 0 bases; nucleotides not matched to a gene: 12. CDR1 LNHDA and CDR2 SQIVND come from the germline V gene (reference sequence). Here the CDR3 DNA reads TGTGCCAGTAGTATCTCTTTTACCGGGACAGGGAGCTCCTACGAGCAGTACTTC. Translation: CASSISFTGTGSSYEQYF.

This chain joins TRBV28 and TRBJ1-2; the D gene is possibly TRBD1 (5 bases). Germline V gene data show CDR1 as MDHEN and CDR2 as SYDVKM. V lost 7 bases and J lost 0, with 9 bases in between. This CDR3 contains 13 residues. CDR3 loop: CASTGKANYGYTF. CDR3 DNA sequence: TGTGCCAGCACAGGGAAGGCTAACTATGGCTACACCTTC.

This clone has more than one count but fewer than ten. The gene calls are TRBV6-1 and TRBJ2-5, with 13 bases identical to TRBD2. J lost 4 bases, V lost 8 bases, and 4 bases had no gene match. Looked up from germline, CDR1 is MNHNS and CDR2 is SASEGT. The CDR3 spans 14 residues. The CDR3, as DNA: TGTGCCAGCCGGACTAGCGGGAGTGTAGAGACCCAGTACTTC. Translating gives CASRTSGSVETQYF.

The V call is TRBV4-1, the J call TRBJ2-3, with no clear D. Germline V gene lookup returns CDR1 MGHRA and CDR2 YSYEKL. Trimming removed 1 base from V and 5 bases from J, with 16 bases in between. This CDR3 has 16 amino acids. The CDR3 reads CASSQVDMGFVDTQYF. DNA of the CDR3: TGCGCCAGCAGCCAAGTTGACATGGGCTTTGTAGATACGCAGTATTTT.

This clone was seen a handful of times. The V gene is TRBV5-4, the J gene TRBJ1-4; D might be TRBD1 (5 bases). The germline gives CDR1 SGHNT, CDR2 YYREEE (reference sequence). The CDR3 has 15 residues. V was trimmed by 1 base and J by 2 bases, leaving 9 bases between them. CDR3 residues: CASSLWGGTNEKLFF. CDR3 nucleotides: TGTGCCAGCAGCTTGTGGGGGGGTACTAATGAAAAACTGTTTTTT. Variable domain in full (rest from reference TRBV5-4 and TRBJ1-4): ETGVTQSPTHLIKTRGQQVTLRCSSQSGHNTVSWYQQALGQGPQFIFQYYREEENGRGNFPPRFSGLQFPNYSSELNVNALELDDSALYLCASSLWGGTNEKLFFGSGTQLSVL.

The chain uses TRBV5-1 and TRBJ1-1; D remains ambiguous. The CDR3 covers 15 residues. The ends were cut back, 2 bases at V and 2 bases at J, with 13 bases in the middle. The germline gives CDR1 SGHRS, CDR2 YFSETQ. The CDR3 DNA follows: TGCGCCAGCAGCTTCACTCCTATGCTTAACACTGAAGCTTTCTTT. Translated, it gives CASSFTPMLNTEAFF.

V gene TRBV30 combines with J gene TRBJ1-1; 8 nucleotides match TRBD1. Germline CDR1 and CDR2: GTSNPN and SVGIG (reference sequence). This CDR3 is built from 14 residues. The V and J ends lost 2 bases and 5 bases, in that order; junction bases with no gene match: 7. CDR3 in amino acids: CAWSSGQGGTEAFF. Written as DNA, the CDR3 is TGTGCCTGGAGTTCAGGACAGGGTGGGACTGAAGCTTTCTTT.

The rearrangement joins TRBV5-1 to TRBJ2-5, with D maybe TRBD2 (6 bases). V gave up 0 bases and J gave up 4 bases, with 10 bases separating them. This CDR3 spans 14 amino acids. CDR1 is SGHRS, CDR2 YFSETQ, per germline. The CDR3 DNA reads TGCGCCAGCAGCTTGGCGGGAGTAGTAGAGACCCAGTACTTC. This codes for CASSLAGVVETQYF.

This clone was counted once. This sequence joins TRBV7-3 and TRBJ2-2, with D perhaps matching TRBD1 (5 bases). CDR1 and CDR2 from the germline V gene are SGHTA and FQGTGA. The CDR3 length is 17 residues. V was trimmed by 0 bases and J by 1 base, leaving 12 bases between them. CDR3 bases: TGTGCCAGCAGCTTAACGTCAGGGATGTTGAACACCGGGGAGCTGTTTTTT. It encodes CASSLTSGMLNTGELFF.